This TCR beta chain came from a study of T-cell reconstitution after alpha-beta-depleted transplantation in children. In its sample, this clonotype was seen a few times. Researchers prepared the TCRbeta library using unique molecular identifiers, the study reports. MiXCR was run by TCRdb on the PCR reads, yielding one entry per CDR3 protein. Of about half a million distinct CDR3 sequences listed, about 12% are singletons. J was trimmed by 2 bases and V by 3 bases; bases with no gene match: 1. The CDR3 has 14 amino acids. The chain employs TRBV12-3 or TRBV12-4 and TRBJ2-4; 7 bases fit TRBD2. The sequenced sample was PBMCs from the stem cell graft donor, obtained from the stem cell graft. This clonotype was sampled from a human donor who donated a stem cell graft to a child with combined immunodeficiency. CDR3 DNA sequence: TGTGCCAGCAGTTTCGGGGGGACCAAAAACATTCAGTACTTC. Its protein is CASSFGGTKNIQYF.